Reported below is one TCR beta chain. Sequencing was performed with immunoSEQ multiplex PCR; in TCRdb, only in-frame clones are kept and a portion is missing. The data contain around 180,000 clones, about 91% of them singletons. This sample stems from a study of control samples from healthy donors and cancer patients. The V gene's germline CDR1 is MNHEY and CDR2 SMNVEV (reference sequence). V shed 5 bases and J 5 bases; nucleotides not matched to a gene: 7. The CDR3 contains 15 residues. The sample comprised blood. The clonotype originates from a woman aged 25 to 39 in good health. The rearrangement links TRBV27 to TRBJ2-3, with 10 bases lining up with TRBD2. In nucleotides, the CDR3 is TGTGCCAGCAGTGCAAGCGGGAGGGGGGGAGATACGCAGTATTTT. Its translation is CASSASGRGGDTQYF.